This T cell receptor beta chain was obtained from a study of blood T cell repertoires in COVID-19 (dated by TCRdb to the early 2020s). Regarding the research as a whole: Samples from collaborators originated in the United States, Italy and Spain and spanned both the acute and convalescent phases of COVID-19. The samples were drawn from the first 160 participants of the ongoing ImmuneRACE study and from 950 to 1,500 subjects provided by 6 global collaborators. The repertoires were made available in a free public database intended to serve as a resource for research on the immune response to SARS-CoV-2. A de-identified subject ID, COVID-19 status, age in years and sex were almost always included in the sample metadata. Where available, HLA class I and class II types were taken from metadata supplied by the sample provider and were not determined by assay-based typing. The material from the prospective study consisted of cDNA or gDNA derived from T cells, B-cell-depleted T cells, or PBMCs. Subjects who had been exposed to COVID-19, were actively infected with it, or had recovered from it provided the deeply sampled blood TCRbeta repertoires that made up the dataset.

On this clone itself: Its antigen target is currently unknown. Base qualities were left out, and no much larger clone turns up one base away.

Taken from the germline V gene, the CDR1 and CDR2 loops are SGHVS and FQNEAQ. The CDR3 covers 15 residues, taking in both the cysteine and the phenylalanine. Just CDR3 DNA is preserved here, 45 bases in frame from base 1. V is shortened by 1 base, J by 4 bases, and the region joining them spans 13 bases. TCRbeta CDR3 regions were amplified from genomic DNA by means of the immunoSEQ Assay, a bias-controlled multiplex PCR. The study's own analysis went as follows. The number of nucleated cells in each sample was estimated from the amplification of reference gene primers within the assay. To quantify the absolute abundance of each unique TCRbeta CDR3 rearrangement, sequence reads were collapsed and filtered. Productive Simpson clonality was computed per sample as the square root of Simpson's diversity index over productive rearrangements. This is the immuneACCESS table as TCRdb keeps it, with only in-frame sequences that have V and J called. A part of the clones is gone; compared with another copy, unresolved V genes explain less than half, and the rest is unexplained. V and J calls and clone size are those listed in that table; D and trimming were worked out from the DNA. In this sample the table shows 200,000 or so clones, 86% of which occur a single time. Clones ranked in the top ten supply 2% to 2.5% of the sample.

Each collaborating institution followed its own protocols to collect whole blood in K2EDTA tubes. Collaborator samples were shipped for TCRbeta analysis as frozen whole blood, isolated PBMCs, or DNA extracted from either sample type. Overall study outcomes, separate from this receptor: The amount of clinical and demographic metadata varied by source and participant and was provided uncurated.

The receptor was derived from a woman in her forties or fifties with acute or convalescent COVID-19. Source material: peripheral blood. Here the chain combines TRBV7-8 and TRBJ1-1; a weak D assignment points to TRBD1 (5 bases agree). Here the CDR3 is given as CASSLEWGGFTEAFF. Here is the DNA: TGTGCCAGCAGCTTAGAGTGGGGGGGGTTCACTGAAGCTTTCTTT.